These 28 T cell receptor beta chains were sequenced from one sample in a study of monozygotic twins with inflammatory bowel disease (dated by TCRdb to between 2019 and 2020). The library came from 5' RACE. This sample was sequenced with an Illumina HiSeq 2500. After TCRdb reprocessed the reads, each CDR3 protein sequence was kept as one row, without DNA. The table kept for this sample lists 300,000 to 450,000 distinct CDR3 sequences. 2.5% to 3% of the sample is in the top ten clones. Sample: blood. Receptors were obtained from a human donor with ulcerative colitis or Crohn's disease, or a healthy co-twin of an affected twin (not recorded which).

The chain has TRBV9 and TRBJ2-3; TCRdb proposes TRBD2, but this gene call is untestable without DNA. The CDR3 has 17 residues. From germline, CDR1 is SGDLS and CDR2 YYNGEE. The CDR3 sequence: CASSVEGGLAALDTQYF.

This sequence joins TRBV3-1 and TRBJ2-3; TCRdb outputs TRBD1, but without DNA this stays unchecked. CDR1 LGHDT and CDR2 YNNKEL come from the germline V gene (reference sequence). This CDR3 has 13 amino acids. The CDR3 reads CASSRPPTDTQYF.

The chain combines TRBV5-1 with TRBJ2-1; without DNA, the TCRdb call of TRBD1 cannot be checked. Germline CDR1 is SGHRS and CDR2 is YFSETQ. The CDR3 is 14 amino acids. CDR3 in amino acids: CASRPGTEDYEQFF. Complete variable domain (other parts from reference TRBV5-1 and TRBJ2-1): KAGVTQTPRYLIKTRGQQVTLSCSPISGHRSVSWYQQTPGQGLQFLFEYFSETQRNKGNFPGRFSGRQFSNSRSEMNVSTLELGDSALYLCASRPGTEDYEQFFGPGTRLTVL.

The chain is built from TRBV30 and TRBJ1-2. Germline-derived CDR1 and CDR2 are GTSNPN and SVGIG (reference sequence). There are 13 residues in the CDR3. This CDR3 is CAWSHGSNYGYTF.

The genes are TRBV6-5 and TRBJ1-3. The CDR3 consists of 15 residues. Germline CDR1 MNHEY, CDR2 SVGAGI. CDR3 in amino acids: CASSYSKGRGNTIYF.

The V and J genes are TRBV6-1 and TRBJ2-3; the TRBD2 assignment by TCRdb is unverifiable without DNA. CDR1 and CDR2 (germline): MNHNS, SASEGT. The CDR3 totals 13 residues. The chain's CDR3 is CASSDGLADTQYF.

The genes are TRBV18 and TRBJ2-3. This CDR3 comprises 15 residues. Germline CDR1 reads KGHSH; CDR2 reads LQKENI. The CDR3 spells CASSPLEGIPDTQYF. Complete variable domain (other parts from reference TRBV18 and TRBJ2-3): NAGVMQNPRHLVRRRGQEARLRCSPMKGHSHVYWYRQLPEEGLKFMVYLQKENIIDESGMPKERFSAEFPKEGPSILRIQQVVRGDSAAYFCASSPLEGIPDTQYFGPGTRLTVL.

CDR3 residues: CASSPGSRGGRNEQFF. The chain joins TRBV13 to TRBJ2-1; TCRdb's assignment of TRBD1 cannot be checked, as there is no DNA. Germline V gene data show CDR1 as PRHDT and CDR2 as FYEKMQ (reference sequence). The CDR3 loop spans 16 amino acids.

This chain uses TRBV7-9 with TRBJ2-5; TCRdb's D call, TRBD2, is unchecked because there is no DNA. The CDR3 is made up of 15 amino acids. Germline V gene sequence: CDR1 SEHNR, CDR2 FQNEAQ (reference sequence). The CDR3 loop reads CASSQFREGRETQYF.

V is TRBV29-1 and J is TRBJ2-1. The CDR3 has 15 residues. The germline gives CDR1 SQVTM, CDR2 ANQGSEA. CDR3 loop: CSVLTRMSSYNEQFF.

V gene TRBV28 combines with J gene TRBJ1-2; TCRdb returns TRBD1, unconfirmable since there is no DNA. The CDR3 extends over 13 amino acids. The germline CDR1 and CDR2 sequences are MDHEN and SYDVKM. CDR3 sequence reads: CASTLVHRQELSF.

CDR3 loop: CASSYRTSGDTQYF. V and J are TRBV6-5 and TRBJ2-3; TCRdb calls TRBD2, which cannot be checked without DNA. From germline, CDR1 is MNHEY and CDR2 SVGAGI. The CDR3 length is 14 residues.

This sequence joins TRBV7-2 and TRBJ2-1. CDR3 length equals 14 residues. In germline, CDR1 is SGHTA, CDR2 FQGNSA. The CDR3 spells CASSLVVPSNEQFF.

V is TRBV6-1 and J is TRBJ2-7; TCRdb's assignment of TRBD1 cannot be checked, as there is no DNA. The CDR3 is 16 residues long. The germline gives CDR1 MNHNS, CDR2 SASEGT. The CDR3: CASNTPGTGSSYEQYF.

The CDR3 loop reads CSAKYSNQPQHF. The chain carries TRBV20-1 and TRBJ1-5. CDR3 size: 12 residues. Per the germline V gene, CDR1 is DFQATT and CDR2 is SNEGSKA (reference sequence).

This sequence joins TRBV6-5 and TRBJ2-1. The CDR3 loop spans 16 amino acids. Germline V gene lookup returns CDR1 MNHEY and CDR2 SVGAGI. CDR3 residues: CASSYSWESSYNEQFF.

The CDR3 reads CASSPLGADTQYF. The chain is built from TRBV5-1 and TRBJ2-3; TCRdb returns TRBD1, unconfirmable since there is no DNA. CDR3 length equals 13 residues. Germline-derived CDR1 and CDR2 are SGHRS and YFSETQ. The full variable domain, rest sourced from reference TRBV5-1 and TRBJ2-3, is KAGVTQTPRYLIKTRGQQVTLSCSPISGHRSVSWYQQTPGQGLQFLFEYFSETQRNKGNFPGRFSGRQFSNSRSEMNVSTLELGDSALYLCASSPLGADTQYFGPGTRLTVL.

This rearrangement joins TRBV7-9 to TRBJ2-1; the TCRdb D gene call, TRBD1, has no DNA to confirm it. Germline V gene data show CDR1 as SEHNR and CDR2 as FQNEAQ (reference sequence). CDR3 size: 14 residues. CDR3 in amino acids: CASFQGQGDNEQFF. Full variable domain (outside the CDR3, taken from reference TRBV7-9 and TRBJ2-1): DTGVSQNPRHKITKRGQNVTFRCDPISEHNRLYWYRQTLGQGPEFLTYFQNEAQLEKSRLLSDRFSAERPKGSFSTLEIQRTEQGDSAMYLCASFQGQGDNEQFFGPGTRLTVL.

V and J are TRBV3-1 and TRBJ2-2; TCRdb lists TRBD1, though no DNA is available to test this call. The germline gives CDR1 LGHDT, CDR2 YNNKEL (reference sequence). The CDR3 contains 17 residues. This CDR3 is CASSPRGRGGLSGELFF. The whole variable domain, remainder taken from reference TRBV3-1 and TRBJ2-2, is DTAVSQTPKYLVTQMGNDKSIKCEQNLGHDTMYWYKQDSKKFLKIMFSYNNKELIINETVPNRFSPKSPDKAHLNLHINSLELGDSAVYFCASSPRGRGGLSGELFFGEGSRLTVL.

The chain employs TRBV29-1 and TRBJ2-7; TCRdb picks TRBD1, but there is no DNA to check that call. CDR1 and CDR2 (germline): SQVTM, ANQGSEA. This CDR3 has 12 amino acids. The CDR3 reads CSTGGSSYEQYF.

This chain connects TRBV19 to TRBJ2-7; TCRdb lists TRBD1, though no DNA is available to test this call. The CDR3 sequence is 16 residues long. Germline loops: CDR1 LNHDA, CDR2 SQIVND (reference sequence). The CDR3 here is CASSWAGTGAYYEQYF.

The V call is TRBV11-3, the J call TRBJ2-1; TCRdb's assignment of TRBD2 cannot be checked, as there is no DNA. The CDR3 length is 17 residues. Germline values: CDR1 SGHNT, CDR2 YENEEA. CDR3 protein: CASSLSPASANYNEQFF.

The V call is TRBV4-2, the J call TRBJ2-5; TCRdb returns TRBD1, unconfirmable since there is no DNA. This CDR3 contains 16 residues. Per the germline V gene, CDR1 is LGHNA and CDR2 is YNFKEQ. The CDR3 sequence: CASSQIGGRSWETQYF.

The chain recombines TRBV9 with TRBJ2-5. The CDR3 is 14 amino acids. CDR1 and CDR2 (germline): SGDLS, YYNGEE. The CDR3 spells CASSVSIEQETQYF.

The rearrangement uses TRBV6-2 or TRBV6-3 and TRBJ2-6. The CDR3 runs 14 residues. Germline CDR1 is MNHEY and CDR2 is SVGEGT. CDR3 in amino acids: CASTYNSGANVLTF.

The V call is TRBV4-1, the J call TRBJ2-2; TCRdb selects TRBD2, and the lack of DNA leaves this call unchecked. Looked up from germline, CDR1 is MGHRA and CDR2 is YSYEKL. The CDR3 sequence is 19 residues long. This CDR3 reads CASSHKGRLRGTNTGELFF.

V usage is TRBV7-9 and J usage is TRBJ2-7; TCRdb's D gene call, TRBD2, goes unchecked for lack of DNA. This CDR3 region has 17 residues. Germline CDR1 reads SEHNR; CDR2 reads FQNEAQ (reference sequence). CDR3 amino acids: CASSYKKAGPGAYEQYF.

The rearrangement joins TRBV11-2 to TRBJ2-1; checking the TCRdb D call of TRBD1 is not possible without DNA. CDR1 and CDR2 (germline): SGHAT, FQNNGV. CDR3 length equals 14 residues. This CDR3 reads CASSHRDSYNEQFF.